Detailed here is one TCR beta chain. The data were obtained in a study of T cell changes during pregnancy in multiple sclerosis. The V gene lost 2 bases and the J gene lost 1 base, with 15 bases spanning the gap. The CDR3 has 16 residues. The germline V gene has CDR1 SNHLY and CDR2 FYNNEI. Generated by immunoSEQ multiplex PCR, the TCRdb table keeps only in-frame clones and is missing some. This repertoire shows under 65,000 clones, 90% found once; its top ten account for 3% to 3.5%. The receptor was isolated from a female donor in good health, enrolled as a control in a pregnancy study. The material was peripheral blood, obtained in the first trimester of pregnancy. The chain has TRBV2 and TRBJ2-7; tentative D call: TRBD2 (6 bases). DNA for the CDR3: TGTGCCAGCAGTGAAATGGCCGGGAGCCGGTCCTACGAGCAGTACTTC. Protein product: CASSEMAGSRSYEQYF.